This passage covers 5 T cell receptor beta chains from one sample sequenced in a study of T cells in Graves' hyperthyroidism and ophthalmopathy (dated by TCRdb to the late 2010s). The library was built by means of multiplex PCR. The reads were generated on an Illumina HiSeq 2000. TCR beta CDR3 regions were amplified from RNA transcripts. For the first round of RT-PCR on the TCR CDR3, the HTBI primer set was used together with the Qiagen OneStep RT-PCR kit. TCRdb passed the public sequencing reads through fastp at Q25 and MiXCR, retaining productive beta sequences. Entries are consolidated by CDR3 protein sequence, retaining the most common genes and DNA. Present in this sample are about 740,000 distinct CDR3 sequences, around 13% of which were seen just once. The ten largest clones add up to roughly 10% of the sample. The sample consisted of blood. These receptors were collected from a woman aged 18-35 years with Graves' hyperthyroidism.

This clonotype was found many times. The V gene is TRBV7-3, the J gene TRBJ1-1, with a weak D call TRBD1 (5 bases). The CDR3 covers 13 residues. Germline assignment: CDR1 SGHTA and CDR2 FQGTGA. Trimming pared 5 bases from V and 3 bases from J, leaving 10 bases between. As DNA, the CDR3 is TGTGCCAGCAGCCTGCAGGGTGACACTGAAGCTTTCTTT. This gives the protein CASSLQGDTEAFF.

This clonotype was seen repeatedly, ten times or more. The chain combines TRBV29-1 with TRBJ1-1; D ambiguous. The V end lost 7 bases, the J end lost 1 base, and 7 bases lay between the germline ends. The CDR3 contains 11 residues. Germline V gene sequence: CDR1 SQVTM, CDR2 ANQGSEA. This CDR3 reads CSAPWNTEAFF. The CDR3 coding sequence is TGCAGCGCACCCTGGAACACTGAAGCTTTCTTT.

This clonotype has just a few counts. The chain employs TRBV5-4 and TRBJ2-7; D perhaps matches TRBD1 (6 bases). Germline CDR1 is SGHNT and CDR2 is YYREEE (reference sequence). V was pared by 4 bases and J by 2 bases, with 10 bases between. The CDR3 runs 13 residues. The CDR3 sequence is CASSEDSTYEQYF. The CDR3 DNA reads TGTGCCAGCAGCGAGGACAGTACCTACGAGCAGTACTTC.

This clonotype occurred many times. The chain couples TRBV7-2 to TRBJ2-2; D not resolved. V was trimmed by 5 bases and J by 2 bases, leaving 12 bases between them. Per the germline V gene, CDR1 is SGHTA and CDR2 is FQGNSA. This CDR3 spans 15 amino acids. CDR3 in DNA: TGTGCCAGCAGCCCAACCAGCGCAAACACCGGGGAGCTGTTTTTT. Its protein is CASSPTSANTGELFF.

This clonotype was seen ten or more times. The chain joins TRBV12-3 or TRBV12-4 to TRBJ1-5, with 9 bases that match TRBD1. The length of the CDR3 is 15 residues. Unmatched junction bases numbered 6, after V lost 4 bases and J lost 5 bases. CDR3 protein: CASSSGTGSYQPQHF. Here the CDR3 DNA reads TGTGCCAGCAGTTCCGGGACAGGGTCTTATCAGCCCCAGCATTTT.